This T cell receptor (beta chain) was sequenced during a study of T-cell memory formation after mild COVID-19. TCRdb reprocessed the 5' RACE reads with MiXCR, giving one entry per CDR3 protein. The sample has 560,000 or so distinct CDR3 sequences, 17% seen once. Germline values: CDR1 KGHDR, CDR2 SFDVKD. CDR3 length equals 14 residues. V was cut by 5 bases and J by 4 bases, with 10 bases left in between. The rearrangement joins TRBV24-1 to TRBJ2-2; D is undetermined. Sequenced material: PBMCs or a T cell subset sorted from them (not recorded which). The receptor was derived from an adult woman who had mild COVID-19 (a few samples of this study predate the infection). Cell type and time point are not known. The CDR3 spells CATSGPSGTGELFF. CDR3 DNA sequence: TGTGCCACCAGTGGGCCGTCAGGCACCGGGGAGCTGTTTTTT.